These T cell receptor beta chains were read from a single sample in a study of human T cells and chemical hapten exposure. TCRdb processed the RACE reads anew with MiXCR; each CDR3 protein has one entry. The sample lists approximately 33,000 distinct CDR3 sequences, 7.4% occurring once. The sequenced sample was whole blood. The receptors shown here come from a human donor in good health. Some clones in this sample may be carry-over from other donors' samples. The CDR3 runs from the conserved cysteine through the conserved F or W. The D gene is left open where the match is weak. For some rows the clone size is stated as once, few or many, or as a class when expanded; others skip it.

v_call	j_call	d_call	clone_size	cdr3_aa	cdr3_nt
TRBV6-2/TRBV6-3	TRBJ1-2	TRBD1	few	CASSTGQGEIYGYTF	TGTGCCAGCAGTACCGGACAGGGGGAAATCTATGGCTACACCTTC
TRBV7-2	TRBJ1-1	.	.	CASSLEVAGAFF	TGTGCCAGCAGCTTAGAGGTGGCAGGAGCTTTCTTT
TRBV28	TRBJ2-7	TRBD1	few	CASTPGQVSHEQYF	TGTGCCAGCACCCCCGGACAGGTCTCCCACGAGCAGTACTTC
TRBV2	TRBJ2-7	TRBD1	many	CATTPGTGDYEQYF	TGTGCCACTACACCCGGGACAGGGGACTACGAGCAGTACTTC
TRBV14	TRBJ2-7	TRBD1	many	CASSQDLDRVYEQYF	TGTGCCAGCAGCCAAGATCTAGACAGGGTTTACGAGCAGTACTTC
TRBV7-2	TRBJ1-2	TRBD1	few	CASSLGVPGQGSGYTF	TGTGCCAGCAGCTTAGGGGTACCGGGACAGGGGAGTGGCTACACCTTC
TRBV6-6	TRBJ2-7	.	few	CASSWGPEEQYF	TGTGCCAGCAGTTGGGGTCCGGAGGAGCAGTACTTC
TRBV30	TRBJ1-1	.	many	CAWRVNNEAFF	TGTGCCTGGAGGGTTAACAATGAAGCTTTCTTT
TRBV28	TRBJ2-3	TRBD2	.	CASKPAGETDTQYF	TGTGCCAGCAAGCCAGCGGGGGAAACAGATACGCAGTATTTT
TRBV6-5	TRBJ1-6	TRBD1	.	CASSYVDRGFKESPLHF	TGTGCCAGCAGTTACGTGGACAGGGGATTTAAAGAATCACCCCTCCACTTT
TRBV18	TRBJ1-1	.	many	CASSPNQVGPNTEAFF	TGTGCCAGCTCACCCAACCAAGTGGGTCCGAACACTGAAGCTTTCTTT
TRBV12-3/TRBV12-4	TRBJ2-5	.	few	CASSLSGCQETQYF	TGTGCCAGCAGTTTAAGTGGCTGCCAAGAGACCCAGTACTTC
TRBV12-5	TRBJ2-1	TRBD2	few	CASGTLAGGLVSRFF	TGTGCTAGTGGGACCCTAGCGGGAGGGCTGGTGTCGCGGTTCTTC
TRBV4-1	TRBJ2-2	.	many	CASSQVLGRSGELFF	TGCGCCAGCAGCCAAGTTTTAGGTCGGTCCGGGGAGCTGTTTTTT
TRBV5-1	TRBJ1-2	.	.	CANSSMGGGSSGYTF	TGCGCCAACAGCTCGATGGGGGGGGGCTCTAGTGGCTACACCTTC
TRBV29-1	TRBJ1-5	.	many	CSVEVNSNQPQHF	TGCAGCGTTGAGGTGAATAGCAATCAGCCCCAGCATTTT
TRBV20-1	TRBJ2-2	.	few	CSAAKGGTGELFF	TGCAGTGCTGCCAAGGGGGGCACCGGGGAGCTGTTTTTT
TRBV3-1	TRBJ2-7	TRBD2	many	CASSLGSGPPYEQYF	TGTGCCAGCAGCCTTGGTAGCGGGCCACCCTACGAGCAGTACTTC
TRBV20-1	TRBJ2-3	.	.	CSAEVPAIDTQYF	TGCAGTGCCGAGGTCCCCGCGATAGATACGCAGTATTTT
TRBV30	TRBJ2-1	.	.	CAWSVHFTPEQFF	TGTGCCTGGAGTGTACACTTCACCCCCGAGCAGTTCTTC
TRBV7-2	TRBJ2-1	TRBD2	.	CASRTSGGNNEQFF	TGTGCCAGCCGTACTAGCGGGGGAAACAATGAGCAGTTCTTC
TRBV7-2	TRBJ2-5	.	few	CASSLGCGETQYF	TGTGCCAGCAGCTTAGGCTGCGGAGAGACCCAGTACTTC
TRBV27	TRBJ1-1	TRBD1	many	CASSRGGVGTEAFF	TGTGCCAGCAGTAGAGGGGGCGTAGGCACTGAAGCTTTCTTT